These 14 T cell receptor beta chains were all obtained from the same sample, sequenced in a study of T cell responses to AZD1222 COVID-19 vaccine. The assay was immunoSEQ multiplex PCR, and TCRdb's table has in-frame clones only and misses some. Of about 150,000 clones detected, 91% appear once; the ten largest clones hold 3.8%. This sample comprised peripheral blood, obtained 28 days after the second AZD1222 dose. The receptors derive from an adult who received the AZD1222 COVID-19 vaccine.

This clone was observed once. V usage is TRBV11-2 and J usage is TRBJ2-7, with TRBD2 matching over 10 bases. The CDR3 runs 15 residues. With V trimmed by 5 bases and J by 6 bases, 10 bases remained unmatched. The germline V gene has CDR1 SGHAT and CDR2 FQNNGV. CDR3 DNA: TGTGCCAGCAGCCCCGGACGGGCTAGCGGGGGCGAGCAGTACTTC. This sequence encodes CASSPGRASGGEQYF.

This chain links TRBV7-2 with TRBJ2-3; 8 positions match TRBD2. V trimming: 4 bases; J trimming: 4 bases; junction bases outside the gene matches: 4. The germline gives CDR1 SGHTA, CDR2 FQGNSA. CDR3 length: 14 amino acids. The chain's CDR3 is CASSSDGGADTQYF. The CDR3 region has the DNA TGTGCCAGCAGCTCTGACGGGGGGGCAGATACGCAGTATTTT.

The rearrangement links TRBV30 to TRBJ1-2; 7 bases are a match to TRBD1. V dropped 1 base and J dropped 5; count of bases not matched to a gene: 7. Germline lookup yields CDR1 GTSNPN and CDR2 SVGIG (reference sequence). The CDR3 is made up of 14 amino acids. The CDR3 DNA sequence: TGTGCCTGGAGTGGAGGGGGCTTGGAGTATGGCTACACCTTC. It translates to CAWSGGGLEYGYTF.

The sample holds a few counts of this clone. The J gene is TRBJ2-2, the V gene TRBV11-2, with 10 nucleotides matching TRBD1. The CDR3 consists of 15 residues. The V and J ends lost 4 bases and 6 bases, in that order; junction bases with no gene match: 5. Germline assignment: CDR1 SGHAT and CDR2 FQNNGV. The CDR3 region is CASSSGQGSAGELFF. DNA for the CDR3: TGTGCCAGCAGCTCGGGACAGGGGAGTGCCGGGGAGCTGTTTTTT.

The CDR3 loop is CASSLGPSSDSEAFF. The DNA for the CDR3 is TGTGCCAGCAGCTTAGGCCCGAGTTCGGACTCTGAAGCTTTCTTT. The V gene is TRBV11-2, the J gene TRBJ1-1; D unclear. The V gene's germline CDR1 is SGHAT and CDR2 FQNNGV. Trimming removed 1 base from V and 6 bases from J, with 15 bases in between. This CDR3 has 15 residues.

As regards this clone: A junction boundary mismatches the germline segment, possibly from a read error. The chain is built from TRBV5-5 and TRBJ2-1; 11 bases match TRBD2. CDR3 length: 19 amino acids. Per the germline V gene, CDR1 is SGHKS and CDR2 is YYEKEE (reference sequence). DNA for the CDR3: TGTGCCAGCAGGTTGGGGCTAGCGGGGGGCCTATCCTCCTACAATGAGCAGTTCTTC. Translating it yields CASRLGLAGGLSSYNEQFF.

This clone occurred a few times. The gene calls are TRBV18 and TRBJ2-7, with TRBD2 matching over 8 bases. Trimming took 3 bases from V and 3 from J; bases not matched to a gene: 1. Germline CDR1 is KGHSH and CDR2 is LQKENI. The CDR3 sequence is 13 residues long. The CDR3 loop reads CASSPGGVYEQYF. The CDR3 DNA reads TGTGCCAGCTCACCCGGGGGGGTCTACGAGCAGTACTTC.

V and J are TRBV12-3 or TRBV12-4 and TRBJ1-5; D remains unclear. The CDR3 spans 12 residues. Trimming left V 4 bases short and J 2 bases short, with 3 bases between. The DNA for the CDR3 is TGTGCCAGCAGTTGGGGCAATCAGCCCCAGCATTTT. It translates to CASSWGNQPQHF.

The V gene is TRBV9, the J gene TRBJ1-1; 7 bases match TRBD1. The CDR3 sequence is 17 residues long. Per germline, CDR1 SGDLS and CDR2 YYNGEE. V dropped 2 bases and J dropped 1; count of bases not matched to a gene: 11. The CDR3 here is CASSVQGGGGPNTEAFF. In DNA, the CDR3 is TGTGCCAGCAGCGTCCAGGGGGGAGGAGGCCCGAACACTGAAGCTTTCTTT.

J is TRBJ2-1 and V is TRBV19; TRBD2 aligns across 9 bases. The CDR3 runs to 15 residues. V lost 8 bases, J lost 5 bases, and 10 bases stayed unmatched. In germline, CDR1 is LNHDA, CDR2 SQIVND (reference sequence). The CDR3 here is CASSNPGLAHNEQFF. The CDR3 region has the DNA TGTGCCAGTTCGAACCCGGGACTAGCCCACAATGAGCAGTTCTTC.

The chain combines TRBV5-1 with TRBJ2-5; 16 bases are shared with TRBD2. The ends lost 4 bases at V and 5 bases at J; junction bases unmatched: 11. Per the germline V gene, CDR1 is SGHRS and CDR2 is YFSETQ. There are 18 residues in the CDR3. CDR3 nucleotides: TGCGCCAGCAGCACCGGGACTAGCGGGAGGGCTTATAGGGAGACCCAGTACTTC. This encodes CASSTGTSGRAYRETQYF.

The rearrangement links TRBV14 to TRBJ1-5; D uncertain. Trimming stripped 3 bases from V and 5 bases from J, with 8 bases between. This CDR3 comprises 13 residues. The germline V gene has CDR1 SGHDN and CDR2 FVKESK. The CDR3 DNA reads TGTGCCAGCAGCCAGAGACGCGATCAGCCCCAGCATTTT. It codes for CASSQRRDQPQHF.

This clone has a single count. The chain has TRBV6-5 and TRBJ2-7; D unresolved. Trimming stripped 6 bases from V and 3 bases from J, with 9 bases between. Germline-derived CDR1 and CDR2 are MNHEY and SVGAGI. This CDR3 region has 12 residues. This CDR3 reads CASSQTRYEQYF. The CDR3 nucleotides are TGTGCCAGCAGCCAGACCCGCTACGAGCAGTACTTC.

In its sample, this clone was seen once. V gene TRBV6-2 or TRBV6-3 combines with J gene TRBJ2-5; no definite D call. The CDR3 loop spans 14 amino acids. V was pared by 0 bases and J by 3 bases, with 8 bases between. Germline-derived CDR1 and CDR2 are MNHEY and SVGEGT. In DNA form, the CDR3 reads TGTGCCAGCAGTTACTCAAGCTACAAAGAGACCCAGTACTTC. Its translation: CASSYSSYKETQYF.